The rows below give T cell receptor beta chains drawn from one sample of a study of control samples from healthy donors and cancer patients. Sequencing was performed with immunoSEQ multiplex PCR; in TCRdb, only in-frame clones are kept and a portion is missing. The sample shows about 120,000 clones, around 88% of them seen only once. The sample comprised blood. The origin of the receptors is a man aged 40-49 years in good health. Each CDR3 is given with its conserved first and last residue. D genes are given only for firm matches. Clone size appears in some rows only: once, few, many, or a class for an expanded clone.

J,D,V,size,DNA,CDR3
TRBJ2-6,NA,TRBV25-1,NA,TGTGCCAGCAGAGGGGAATACTCTGGGGCCAACGTCCTGACTTTC,CASRGEYSGANVLTF
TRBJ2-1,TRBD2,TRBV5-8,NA,TGTGCCAGCAGCTTGCGTGGGACTAGCGGAGTGGGCCAGCAGTTCTTC,CASSLRGTSGVGQQFF
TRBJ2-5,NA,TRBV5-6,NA,TGTGCCAGCAGCTTGATGAGTCAAGAGACCCAGTACTTC,CASSLMSQETQYF
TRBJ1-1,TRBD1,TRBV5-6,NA,TGTGCCAGCAGCAACGTTGGACAGGGGAGGAACACTGAAGCTTTCTTT,CASSNVGQGRNTEAFF
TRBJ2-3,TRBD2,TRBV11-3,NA,TGTGCCAGCAGCTCACCCGGGACTAGCGGGGCCCCTAGCACAGATACGCAGTATTTT,CASSSPGTSGAPSTDTQYF
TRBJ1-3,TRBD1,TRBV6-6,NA,TGTGCCAGCAGTCCTGGACAGGGTGGGAGAACGCCTGGAAACACCATATATTTT,CASSPGQGGRTPGNTIYF
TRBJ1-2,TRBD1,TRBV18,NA,TGTGCCAGCTCCGGGGACAGTTACGGCTACACCTTC,CASSGDSYGYTF
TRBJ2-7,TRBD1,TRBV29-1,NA,TGCAGCGTTGAGGGACAGGGGGCCTCCTACGAGCAGTACTTC,CSVEGQGASYEQYF
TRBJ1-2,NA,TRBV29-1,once,TGCAGCGTTGAAGTTTCCCGAGTGGTCACCTTC,CSVEVSRVVTF
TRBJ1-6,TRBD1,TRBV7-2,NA,TGTGCCAGCAGCTTAGTTGAGACAGGGGATTCACCCCTCCACTTT,CASSLVETGDSPLHF
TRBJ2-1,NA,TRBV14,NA,TGTGCCAGCAGCCAAGGGCAGGCAAGGACTTCAGATGAGCAGTTCTTC,CASSQGQARTSDEQFF
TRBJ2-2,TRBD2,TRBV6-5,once,TGTGCCAGCATGACTAGCGGGGGGGTTACCGGGGAGCTGTTTTTT,CASMTSGGVTGELFF
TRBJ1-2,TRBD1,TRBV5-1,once,TGCGCCAGCAGCTTGGCCTCTGGACAGGGGGCTTATGGCTACACCTTC,CASSLASGQGAYGYTF
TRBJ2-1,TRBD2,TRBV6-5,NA,TGTGCCAGCAGTCTAGCGGGGGTTGTCGATGAGCAGTTCTTC,CASSLAGVVDEQFF
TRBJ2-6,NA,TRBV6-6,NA,TGTGCCAGCAGTTCCGGACCAGCTGGGGCCAACGTCCTGACTTTC,CASSSGPAGANVLTF
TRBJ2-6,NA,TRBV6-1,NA,TGTGCCAGCAGTGAATCCGGGGCCCCTGGGGCCAACGTCCTGACTTTC,CASSESGAPGANVLTF
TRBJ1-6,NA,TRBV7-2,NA,TGTGCCAGCAGCTTAGAAGACAGGCCCCTCCACTTT,CASSLEDRPLHF
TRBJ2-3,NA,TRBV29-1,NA,TGCAGCGTTTCCAGGGCAGATACGCAGTATTTT,CSVSRADTQYF
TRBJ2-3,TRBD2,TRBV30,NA,TGTGCCTGGAGTTTAACTAGCGGGTTTCTCAGCACAGATACGCAGTATTTT,CAWSLTSGFLSTDTQYF
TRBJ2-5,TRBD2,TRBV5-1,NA,TGCGCCAGCAGCCGGGGGACTAGCGTAGAGACCCAGTACTTC,CASSRGTSVETQYF
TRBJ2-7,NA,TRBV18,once,TGTGCCAGCTCACCACCAACTTCGGGCCGCGAGCAGTACTTC,CASSPPTSGREQYF
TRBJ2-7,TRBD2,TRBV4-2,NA,TGTGCCAGCAGCCAAGACGAAAGCGGGGGGGCCTACGAGCAGTACTTC,CASSQDESGGAYEQYF
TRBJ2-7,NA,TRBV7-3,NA,TGTGCCAGCAGCGAGGAGGGGGCCTACGAGCAGTACTTC,CASSEEGAYEQYF
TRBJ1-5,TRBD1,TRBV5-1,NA,TGCGCCAGCAGCCTTACAGGGGGCAAGGGCAATCAGCCCCAGCATTTT,CASSLTGGKGNQPQHF
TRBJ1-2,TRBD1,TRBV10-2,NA,TGCGCCAGCACCGGGACAGCCGCTCGGGGCTACACCTTC,CASTGTAARGYTF
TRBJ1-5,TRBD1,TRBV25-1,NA,TGTGCCAGCAGTGCCGGACAGGGGGACGGTCAGCCCCAGCATTTT,CASSAGQGDGQPQHF
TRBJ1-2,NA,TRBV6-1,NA,TGTGCCAGCAGTGAATTTCCCTATGGCTACACCTTC,CASSEFPYGYTF
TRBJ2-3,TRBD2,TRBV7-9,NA,TGTGCCAGCAGCTACACTCTAGCGGGGGGAACAGATACGCAGTATTTT,CASSYTLAGGTDTQYF
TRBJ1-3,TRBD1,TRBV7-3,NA,TGTGCCAGCAACTTGATAGGACAGGGAGGTTCTGGAAACACCATATATTTT,CASNLIGQGGSGNTIYF
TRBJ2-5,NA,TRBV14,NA,TGTGCCAGCAGCCAAGAGTGGAAGACCCAGTACTTC,CASSQEWKTQYF
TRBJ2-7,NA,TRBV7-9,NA,TGTGCCAGCAGCTTCCCACAGGGAGAGCAGTACTTC,CASSFPQGEQYF
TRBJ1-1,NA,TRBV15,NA,TGTGCCACCAGCAGAGGCCGGGGGATGAGCCCTGAAGCTTTCTTT,CATSRGRGMSPEAFF
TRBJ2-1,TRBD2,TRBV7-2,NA,TGTGCCAGCAGCTTAGGACCAGGGCGGGGGGGTTACAATGAGCAGTTCTTC,CASSLGPGRGGYNEQFF
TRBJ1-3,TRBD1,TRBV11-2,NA,TGTGCCAGCCGACAGGGGAACACCATATATTTT,CASRQGNTIYF
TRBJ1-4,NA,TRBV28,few,TGTGCCAGCGGTCTTGGGGCTTGGGAAAAACTGTTTTTT,CASGLGAWEKLFF
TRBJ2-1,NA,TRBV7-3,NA,TGTGCCAGCAGCTTAATACGTCAGGGGCGCAATGAGCAGTTCTTC,CASSLIRQGRNEQFF